Each of the 22 T cell receptor beta chains below was sequenced from the same sample in a study of control samples from healthy donors and cancer patients. This table comes from immunoSEQ multiplex PCR, and its TCRdb copy is limited to in-frame clones, with some not included. Of 90,000 or so clones in the sample, about four fifths were seen once. What was sequenced was PBMCs. These receptors were collected from an older man with lung cancer.

This chain joins TRBV3-1 (or the pseudogene TRBV3-2) and TRBJ2-5, with D maybe TRBD2 (6 bases). The CDR3 length is 14 residues. The V gene's germline CDR1 is LGHDT and CDR2 YNNKEL (reference sequence). The V end was cut by 4 bases, the J end by 2 bases, with 11 bases between. CDR3 sequence (DNA): TGTGCCAGCAGCCTCACCGGGACTCAAGAGACCCAGTACTTC. Its translation is CASSLTGTQETQYF.

The chain has TRBV28 and TRBJ2-2; the D is unclear. The germline gives CDR1 MDHEN, CDR2 SYDVKM. CDR3 length: 13 amino acids. Trimming shortened V by 6 bases and J by 1 base, and 6 bases separated the two germline ends. The CDR3 here is CASRSGNTGELFF. The CDR3 nucleotides are TGTGCCAGCAGATCGGGGAACACCGGGGAGCTGTTTTTT.

This chain uses TRBV5-4 with TRBJ2-3, with TRBD2 identical over 9 bases. The CDR3 loop spans 15 amino acids. The germline CDR1 and CDR2 sequences are SGHNT and YYREEE (reference sequence). V dropped 4 bases and J dropped 2; count of bases not matched to a gene: 5. CDR3 region: CASSVKRGDTDTQYF. In DNA, the CDR3 is TGTGCCAGCAGCGTTAAGCGGGGGGACACAGATACGCAGTATTTT.

CDR3 sequence: CASMTPDNSPLHF. CDR3 nucleotides: TGTGCCAGCATGACACCTGATAATTCACCCCTCCACTTT. The V gene is TRBV2, the J gene TRBJ1-6; D is undetermined. Germline CDR1 SNHLY, CDR2 FYNNEI. V lost 7 bases, J lost 5 bases, and 9 bases lay in between. The length of the CDR3 is 13 residues.

The V call is TRBV3-1 (or the pseudogene TRBV3-2), the J call TRBJ2-7; TRBD2 matches 10 bases. Germline CDR1 is LGHDT and CDR2 is YNNKEL (reference sequence). CDR3 length: 17 residues. V shed 1 base and J 0 bases; nucleotides not matched to a gene: 6. The CDR3 is CASSQVLAGSSSYEQYF. Written as DNA, the CDR3 is TGTGCCAGCAGCCAAGTACTAGCGGGGTCGAGCTCCTACGAGCAGTACTTC.

The chain has TRBV24-1 and TRBJ2-3; the D gene could be TRBD1 or TRBD2 (5 bases each). Trimming cost V 1 base and J 5 bases, with 15 bases left between them. The CDR3 contains 16 residues. Germline-derived CDR1 and CDR2 are KGHDR and SFDVKD. In nucleotides, the CDR3 is TGTGCCACCAGTGATTTTGGGGGACCCTCCGGAGATACGCAGTATTTT. Residues: CATSDFGGPSGDTQYF.

This chain's CDR3 is CASSTGRVDGELFF. The CDR3 bases are TGCGCCAGCTCGACAGGGAGGGTAGACGGGGAGCTGTTTTTT. The chain employs TRBV10-2 and TRBJ2-2; D may be TRBD1 or TRBD2 (7 bases each). V was pared by 8 bases and J by 7 bases, with 17 bases between. Germline loops: CDR1 WSHSY, CDR2 SAAADI. This CDR3 is built from 14 residues.

The genes are TRBV3-1 (or the pseudogene TRBV3-2) and TRBJ2-3; D perhaps matches TRBD2 (6 bases). CDR1 LGHDT and CDR2 YNNKEL come from the germline V gene (reference sequence). V lost 7 bases and J lost 3, with 14 bases in between. The CDR3 runs 14 residues. CDR3 in amino acids: CASNARGKTDTQYF. The CDR3 DNA sequence: TGTGCCAGCAATGCGCGGGGTAAGACAGATACGCAGTATTTT.

This clone was seen just once. The chain links TRBV27 to TRBJ2-4; D not certain. V was clipped by 5 bases and J by 8 bases, with 16 bases between them. Germline lookup yields CDR1 MNHEY and CDR2 SMNVEV (reference sequence). CDR3 length: 14 amino acids. CDR3 residues: CASSPHPRWDIQYF. In DNA, the CDR3 is TGTGCCAGCAGTCCTCACCCCCGGTGGGACATTCAGTACTTC.

The chain joins TRBV3-1 (or the pseudogene TRBV3-2) to TRBJ1-3, with 7 bases that match TRBD1. The germline V gene has CDR1 LGHDT and CDR2 YNNKEL (reference sequence). Trimming at V came to 2 bases and at J to 0 bases, leaving 4 bases not matched to a gene. This CDR3 contains 16 residues. This CDR3 is CASSQTGATSGNTIYF. CDR3 DNA sequence: TGTGCCAGCAGCCAAACAGGGGCAACCTCTGGAAACACCATATATTTT.

The V and J genes are TRBV29-1 and TRBJ1-1; D is possibly TRBD1 (5 bases). CDR3 length: 13 amino acids. V was clipped by 4 bases and J by 0 bases, with 9 bases between them. Germline V gives CDR1 SQVTM, CDR2 ANQGSEA. CDR3 loop: CSVVGEMNTEAFF. The CDR3 DNA is TGCAGCGTTGTGGGGGAGATGAACACTGAAGCTTTCTTT.

V gene TRBV2 combines with J gene TRBJ2-6; possibly TRBD1 or TRBD2 for D (5 bases each). V shed 1 base and J shed 2 bases, with 12 bases lying between them. The CDR3 has 17 residues. The germline V gene encodes CDR1 SNHLY and CDR2 FYNNEI. CDR3 amino acids: CASSEGPLGAGANVLTF. CDR3 sequence (DNA): TGTGCCAGCAGTGAAGGCCCACTAGGGGCTGGGGCCAACGTCCTGACTTTC.

This chain joins TRBV21-1 and TRBJ2-7; TRBD2, as called in the table, went unchecked against the DNA. TRBV21-1 is a pseudogene segment. CDR3 size: 15 residues. The CDR3: CASSNLPGSSYEQYF. The CDR3 DNA is TGTGCCAGCAGCAACCTCCCGGGGTCCTCCTACGAGCAGTACTTC.

V is TRBV27 and J is TRBJ2-1, with D perhaps assigned TRBD1 or TRBD2 (5 bases each). From germline, CDR1 is MNHEY and CDR2 SMNVEV (reference sequence). This CDR3 is 14 amino acids long. The ends were cut back, 6 bases at V and 9 bases at J, with 18 bases in the middle. CDR3 residues: CASSSPEGPGEQFF. Here the CDR3 DNA reads TGTGCCAGCAGCTCCCCCGAGGGGCCGGGTGAGCAGTTCTTC.

This sequence joins TRBV6-5 and TRBJ1-1; unclear D gene. Germline V gives CDR1 MNHEY, CDR2 SVGAGI. This CDR3 contains 13 residues. With 4 bases removed from V and 5 bases from J, the gap between germline ends came to 11 bases. Written as DNA, the CDR3 is TGTGCCAGCAGTTTAACGGTAGGGACTGAAGCTTTCTTT. Its translation is CASSLTVGTEAFF.

This clone was seen only a few times. The chain's CDR3 is CASSPPSSGGAGEQFF. As DNA, the CDR3 is TGTGCCAGCAGCCCACCCTCTAGCGGGGGGGCCGGTGAGCAGTTCTTC. V and J are TRBV3-1 (or the pseudogene TRBV3-2) and TRBJ2-1; 12 bases align to TRBD2. Germline-derived CDR1 and CDR2 are LGHDT and YNNKEL (reference sequence). J lost 9 bases, V lost 4 bases, and 10 bases had no gene match. This CDR3 has 16 residues.

The sample holds a few counts of this clone. V usage is TRBV27 and J usage is TRBJ2-7; D may be TRBD1 (5 bases). Between the trimmed V and J ends, which lost 1 base and 5 bases, there was a span of 12 bases. This CDR3 comprises 14 residues. Looked up from germline, CDR1 is MNHEY and CDR2 is SMNVEV (reference sequence). The DNA of the CDR3 is TGTGCCAGCAGTTTATTAGGGGAATCTGACGAGCAGTACTTC. It encodes CASSLLGESDEQYF.

The chain recombines TRBV29-1 with TRBJ2-7; 8 positions match TRBD1. This CDR3 is built from 13 residues. The trim removed 4 bases at V and 7 bases at J, leaving 9 bases unmatched. Germline CDR1 SQVTM, CDR2 ANQGSEA. The CDR3 here is CSVGHGQGGEQYF. CDR3 DNA: TGCAGCGTTGGTCACGGACAGGGTGGAGAGCAGTACTTC.

The chain uses TRBV5-6 and TRBJ1-5; 9 bases fit TRBD1. The CDR3 has 15 residues. V lost 1 base and J lost 2; bases outside the gene matches: 1. Germline V gives CDR1 SGHDT, CDR2 YYEEEE. The CDR3 coding sequence is TGTGCCAGCAGCTTGCGGACAGGGGGCAATCAGCCCCAGCATTTT. Translated: CASSLRTGGNQPQHF.

Points on this clone: This may arise from a read error, as a much more abundant clone is one base away. V gene TRBV12-3 or TRBV12-4 combines with J gene TRBJ1-4, with TRBD1 identical over 9 bases. Trimming removed 5 bases from V and 8 bases from J; junction bases left unmatched: 3. This CDR3 region has 13 residues. DNA of the CDR3: TGTGCCAGCAGTCGGGACAGGGTGGAAAAACTGTTTTTT. Its protein product is CASSRDRVEKLFF.

This chain joins TRBV10-2 and TRBJ2-7; no reliable D call. V was cut by 8 bases and J by 0 bases, with 8 bases left in between. The CDR3 is 12 amino acids. The germline V gene encodes CDR1 WSHSY and CDR2 SAAADI. CDR3: CASLDGSYEQYF. The CDR3 DNA sequence: TGCGCCAGCCTGGACGGCTCCTACGAGCAGTACTTC.

This chain connects TRBV19 to TRBJ1-1; 9 bases align to TRBD1. Germline V CDR1 and CDR2: LNHDA, SQIVND (reference sequence). This CDR3 contains 15 residues. The junction had 8 bases not matched to a gene; V was cut back by 5 bases and J by 4 bases. The chain's CDR3 is CASSGRTGVATEAFF. The CDR3 coding sequence is TGTGCCAGTAGTGGAAGGACAGGGGTGGCCACTGAAGCTTTCTTT. The full variable domain, in which reference TRBV19 and TRBJ1-1 provide the parts outside the CDR3, is DGGITQSPKYLFRKEGQNVTLSCEQNLNHDAMYWYRQDPGQGLRLIYYSQIVNDFQKGDIAEGYSVSREKKESFPLTVTSAQKNPTAFYLCASSGRTGVATEAFFGQGTRLTVV.